The 29 T cell receptor beta chains listed next were all sequenced from one sample in a study of human T cells and chemical hapten exposure. TCRdb ran MiXCR on the RACE reads and lists one entry per CDR3 protein. In the table there are under 130,000 distinct CDR3 sequences, roughly a third of which are singletons. Time point here: patch test 3, about 24 weeks after DPC sensitization. Treatment specified: therapeutic diphenylcyclopropenone sensitization with weekly scalp DPC. Here the sequenced sample was whole blood, taken in connection with sensitization to the hapten diphenylcyclopropenone (DPC). These receptors all stem from a man aged 40-49 years with alopecia areata. Some clones in this sample may be carry-over from other donors' samples.

The rearrangement joins TRBV30 to TRBJ1-6; a weak D match, TRBD1 (5 bases). The CDR3 totals 12 residues. Germline V gene sequence: CDR1 GTSNPN, CDR2 SVGIG (reference sequence). V was cut by 1 base and J by 11 bases, with 9 bases left in between. The CDR3 DNA is TGTGCCTGGAGTGCAGGGACCCCACCCCTCCACTTT. Encoded protein: CAWSAGTPPLHF.

This clonotype has a handful of counts. The V call is TRBV7-9, the J call TRBJ2-3, with D perhaps TRBD1 (6 bases). The CDR3 contains 13 residues. The germline V gene encodes CDR1 SEHNR and CDR2 FQNEAQ (reference sequence). V lost 3 bases, J lost 7 bases, and 11 bases lay in between. DNA of the CDR3: TGTGCCAGCAGCTTCGACAGGTTCCATACGCAGTATTTT. The encoded protein is CASSFDRFHTQYF.

This clonotype was observed a handful of times. The rearrangement uses TRBV27 and TRBJ2-1, with D possibly being TRBD2 (6 bases). The CDR3 totals 13 residues. V dropped 3 bases and J dropped 10 bases, with 13 bases sitting between them. Per germline, CDR1 MNHEY and CDR2 SMNVEV (reference sequence). CDR3 nucleotide sequence: TGTGCCAGCAGTTTGACTAGTAGGGTGGAGCAGTTCTTC. The encoded protein is CASSLTSRVEQFF.

This clonotype has ten or more counts. The V and J genes are TRBV20-1 and TRBJ2-7, with 10 nucleotides matching TRBD2. J was trimmed by 4 bases and V by 3 bases; bases with no gene match: 9. The germline V gene has CDR1 DFQATT and CDR2 SNEGSKA (reference sequence). The CDR3 is 15 amino acids. CDR3 protein: CSASLLAGLIYEQYF. CDR3 DNA: TGCAGTGCTAGCCTACTAGCGGGACTAATTTACGAGCAGTACTTC.

This clonotype was seen a few times. The V gene is TRBV20-1, the J gene TRBJ1-1; D not resolved. With 6 bases removed from V and 4 bases from J, the gap between germline ends came to 15 bases. CDR3 length: 13 residues. Germline CDR1 DFQATT, CDR2 SNEGSKA (reference sequence). The CDR3 region has the DNA TGCAGTGCAAGCCGGGGTTCGGGCACTGAAGCTTTCTTT. Its translation: CSASRGSGTEAFF.

V usage is TRBV6-5 and J usage is TRBJ1-4; D perhaps matches TRBD1 (6 bases). The CDR3 runs to 14 residues. From germline, CDR1 is MNHEY and CDR2 SVGAGI. V lost 5 bases and J lost 8, with 15 bases in between. This chain's CDR3 is CASSKTRGGEKLFF. CDR3 bases: TGTGCCAGCAGTAAAACAAGGGGGGGCGAAAAACTGTTTTTT.

This clonotype appeared a few times. This sequence joins TRBV9 and TRBJ2-7; 15 positions agree with TRBD2. CDR1 and CDR2 from the germline V gene are SGDLS and YYNGEE. This CDR3 is 18 amino acids long. The V gene end was trimmed by 2 bases and the J gene end by 3 bases; junction bases not matched to a gene: 9. The CDR3 loop is CASSVGTSGGLLGYEQYF. CDR3 DNA: TGTGCCAGCAGCGTCGGGACTAGCGGGGGGCTACTGGGCTACGAGCAGTACTTC.

The gene calls are TRBV29-1 and TRBJ2-1; the D gene is possibly TRBD2 (6 bases). Germline V CDR1 and CDR2: SQVTM, ANQGSEA. The CDR3 has 11 amino acids. The ends were cut back, 1 base at V and 12 bases at J, with 10 bases in the middle. CDR3 bases: TGCAGCGTTGAAGGTGAGGGAGGGCAGTTCTTC. Translation: CSVEGEGGQFF.

V gene TRBV6-5 combines with J gene TRBJ1-1, with 10 nucleotides matching TRBD1. The CDR3 runs 13 residues. From germline, CDR1 is MNHEY and CDR2 SVGAGI. With V trimmed by 2 bases and J by 11 bases, 5 bases remained unmatched. In DNA form, the CDR3 reads TGTGCCAGCAGTTACACCCCGGGACAGGGGGCTTTCTTT. Protein sequence: CASSYTPGQGAFF.

The rearrangement joins TRBV14 to TRBJ2-5, with 11 bases aligning to TRBD2. CDR3 length: 17 residues. CDR1 is SGHDN, CDR2 FVKESK, per germline. The J segment lost 4 bases and the V segment lost 3 bases, leaving 10 bases of the junction unmatched. The CDR3 region has the DNA TGTGCCAGCAGCCAGGGTTTGGATACTAGCGGGAGAGAGACCCAGTACTTC. Translated, it gives CASSQGLDTSGRETQYF.

J is TRBJ2-1 and V is TRBV7-9; 7 bases map to TRBD2. This CDR3 has 14 residues. J lost 6 bases, V lost 5 bases, and 7 bases had no gene match. The germline CDR1 and CDR2 sequences are SEHNR and FQNEAQ (reference sequence). CDR3 DNA: TGTGCCAGCAGCCCCTGGGAGGGCCTCAATGAGCAGTTCTTC. It translates to CASSPWEGLNEQFF.

The genes are TRBV5-1 and TRBJ2-3, with D possibly being TRBD2 (5 bases). The germline CDR1 and CDR2 sequences are SGHRS and YFSETQ. The V gene lost 2 bases and the J gene lost 4 bases, with 5 bases spanning the gap. The CDR3 totals 12 residues. CDR3 loop: CASSFGADTQYF. Here the CDR3 DNA reads TGCGCCAGCAGCTTCGGGGCAGATACGCAGTATTTT.

This clonotype was counted a few times. V gene TRBV29-1 combines with J gene TRBJ2-1, with 13 bases fitting TRBD2. The CDR3 covers 12 residues. In germline, CDR1 is SQVTM, CDR2 ANQGSEA. After removal of 7 bases from V and 11 bases from J, the junction contained 5 bases not matched to a gene. CDR3 coding DNA: TGCAGCGCCGGGACTAGCGGGGCCCAGCAGTTCTTC. It specifies CSAGTSGAQQFF.

The chain carries TRBV11-2 and TRBJ2-1; possible D gene TRBD2, 5 bases. With 5 bases removed from V and 10 bases from J, the gap between germline ends came to 12 bases. CDR1 is SGHAT and CDR2 is FQNNGV in the germline V gene. This CDR3 contains 12 residues. This CDR3 reads CASSPSRLEQFF. DNA of the CDR3: TGTGCCAGCAGCCCCTCCCGACTAGAGCAGTTCTTC.

The J gene is TRBJ1-1, the V gene TRBV7-2; maybe TRBD1 (5 bases). V was shortened by 1 base and J by 4 bases, with 10 bases between the two germline ends. CDR1 is SGHTA and CDR2 is FQGNSA in the germline V gene. CDR3 length equals 14 residues. This CDR3 is CASSLETGVTEAFF. The CDR3 coding sequence is TGTGCCAGCAGCTTAGAGACGGGGGTCACTGAAGCTTTCTTT.

This clonotype has more than one count but fewer than ten. The V and J genes are TRBV7-9 and TRBJ2-3, with D uncertain. Trimming removed 4 bases from V and 5 bases from J, with 7 bases in between. CDR1 SEHNR and CDR2 FQNEAQ come from the germline V gene (reference sequence). The CDR3 loop spans 12 amino acids. The CDR3 DNA reads as TGTGCCAGCAGCTATGTAGGAGATACGCAGTATTTT. It yields the protein CASSYVGDTQYF.

This clonotype was detected a few times. The chain has TRBV27 and TRBJ2-7, with D maybe TRBD2 (6 bases). V was cut by 2 bases and J by 7 bases, with 18 bases left in between. The CDR3 covers 15 residues. The germline V gene has CDR1 MNHEY and CDR2 SMNVEV (reference sequence). CDR3 bases: TGTGCCAGCAGTTTAATCGGGGCCGGGGCGGGGGAGCAGTACTTC. Encoded protein: CASSLIGAGAGEQYF.

As DNA, the CDR3 is TGCGCCAGCAGCCAATCCGTCGGGGCCTCCTCTGTCACTGGAAACACCATATATTTT. It yields the protein CASSQSVGASSVTGNTIYF. The rearrangement uses TRBV4-3 and TRBJ1-3; possibly TRBD1 for D (5 bases). The CDR3 sequence is 19 residues long. Trimming shortened V by 2 bases and J by 2 bases, and 22 bases separated the two germline ends. Germline CDR1 is LGHNA and CDR2 is YSLEER.

The chain is built from TRBV12-5 and TRBJ2-3; TRBD2 agrees at 9 bases. The junction had 9 bases not matched to a gene; V was cut back by 4 bases and J by 4 bases. The CDR3 consists of 16 residues. The germline gives CDR1 LGHNT, CDR2 FRNRAP. The CDR3 DNA sequence: TGTGCTAGTGGTTCCCCCGGCGGGAGGGCGGCAGATACGCAGTATTTT. Amino acids: CASGSPGGRAADTQYF.

The chain carries TRBV28 and TRBJ2-1; 10 bases line up with TRBD1. The CDR3 is made up of 15 amino acids. Germline V lookup: CDR1 MDHEN, CDR2 SYDVKM. V lost 6 bases, J lost 10 bases, and 12 bases stayed unmatched. The CDR3 here is CASRLPGQGFGEQFF. The CDR3 DNA reads as TGTGCCAGCAGGCTTCCGGGACAGGGGTTCGGAGAGCAGTTCTTC.

This clonotype has a handful of counts. CDR3 bases: TGTGCCAGCAGCCGGACAGGGGGCACGACAGATACGCAGTATTTT. Translation gives CASSRTGGTTDTQYF. V usage is TRBV7-9 and J usage is TRBJ2-3; 11 bases are shared with TRBD1. Per germline, CDR1 SEHNR and CDR2 FQNEAQ (reference sequence). Trimming took 5 bases from V and 3 from J; bases not matched to a gene: 4. This CDR3 is built from 15 residues.

There are a few counts of this clonotype. J is TRBJ1-4 and V is TRBV18; TRBD1 matches at 8 bases. The CDR3 is 17 residues long. Germline CDR1 is KGHSH and CDR2 is LQKENI. Trimming at V came to 1 base and at J to 0 bases, leaving 4 bases not matched to a gene. The CDR3 protein is CASSPQTGVATNEKLFF. The CDR3 nucleotides are TGTGCCAGCTCACCACAGACAGGGGTTGCAACTAATGAAAAACTGTTTTTT.

The V and J genes are TRBV5-4 and TRBJ2-5, with 14 bases matching TRBD2. Germline CDR1 is SGHNT and CDR2 is YYREEE (reference sequence). The CDR3 sequence is 17 residues long. With V trimmed by 4 bases and J by 2 bases, 7 bases remained unmatched. The CDR3 loop is CASSIGTSGSGQETQYF. The CDR3 DNA is TGTGCCAGCAGCATCGGGACTAGCGGGAGTGGGCAAGAGACCCAGTACTTC. The variable domain in full, with the rest retrieved from reference TRBV5-4 and TRBJ2-5, is ETGVTQSPTHLIKTRGQQVTLRCSSQSGHNTVSWYQQALGQGPQFIFQYYREEENGRGNFPPRFSGLQFPNYSSELNVNALELDDSALYLCASSIGTSGSGQETQYFGPGTRLLVL.

This clonotype was seen a handful of times. This chain connects TRBV5-1 to TRBJ2-1; perhaps D is TRBD1 or TRBD2 (6 bases each). The germline V and J ends were trimmed by 2 bases and 7 bases, with 16 bases remaining between them. This CDR3 region has 15 residues. Per germline, CDR1 SGHRS and CDR2 YFSETQ. CDR3 residues: CASSLGGRRANEQFF. In DNA form, the CDR3 reads TGCGCCAGCAGCTTAGGGGGGCGACGGGCAAATGAGCAGTTCTTC.

This clonotype was found many times. The chain is built from TRBV7-2 and TRBJ2-3; D gene ambiguous. Trimming removed 5 bases at V and 5 bases at J, with 8 bases between. The CDR3 sequence is 12 residues long. CDR1 is SGHTA, CDR2 FQGNSA, per germline. The CDR3 DNA is TGTGCCAGCAGCCCATTCGGAGATACGCAGTATTTT. The encoded protein is CASSPFGDTQYF.

The genes are TRBV7-9 and TRBJ2-1, with 9 bases matching TRBD1. Germline V CDR1 and CDR2: SEHNR, FQNEAQ (reference sequence). This CDR3 has 19 amino acids. Trimming removed 4 bases from V and 1 base from J; junction bases left unmatched: 14. This CDR3 is CASSWRGQGILSSYNEQFF. For the CDR3, the DNA is TGTGCCAGCAGCTGGAGAGGACAGGGGATATTAAGTTCCTACAATGAGCAGTTCTTC. Supplemented by reference TRBV7-9 and TRBJ2-1, the full variable domain reads DTGVSQNPRHKITKRGQNVTFRCDPISEHNRLYWYRQTLGQGPEFLTYFQNEAQLEKSRLLSDRFSAERPKGSFSTLEIQRTEQGDSAMYLCASSWRGQGILSSYNEQFFGPGTRLTVL.

This clonotype has only a few counts. The rearrangement links TRBV4-2 to TRBJ2-3; 8 bases agree with TRBD1. The V gene's germline CDR1 is LGHNA and CDR2 YNFKEQ. The CDR3 covers 15 residues. V lost 3 bases and J lost 3; bases outside the gene matches: 5. The CDR3 region is CASSQPQGGTDTQYF. The CDR3 bases are TGTGCCAGCAGCCAGCCACAGGGGGGTACAGATACGCAGTATTTT.

This clonotype was seen a few times. This chain joins TRBV20-1 and TRBJ2-3; tentative D call: TRBD2 (6 bases). The germline V gene encodes CDR1 DFQATT and CDR2 SNEGSKA (reference sequence). Trimming removed 0 bases from V and 2 bases from J, with 18 bases in between. CDR3 length equals 17 residues. CDR3 nucleotide sequence: TGCAGTGCTAGAGATATCCCGGGACTCACTTCCACAGATACGCAGTATTTT. The encoded protein is CSARDIPGLTSTDTQYF.

This clonotype was recorded a few times. CDR3 sequence: CSSYTSVSYNEQFF. The CDR3 region has the DNA TGCAGCAGCTATACTAGCGTCTCCTACAATGAGCAGTTCTTC. The gene calls are TRBV29-1 and TRBJ2-1; 7 bases are a match to TRBD2. Germline CDR1 SQVTM, CDR2 ANQGSEA. Trimming cost V 8 bases and J 0 bases; bases outside gene matches: 7. CDR3 length: 14 residues.